This T cell receptor beta chain derives from a study of T cell responses to AZD1222 COVID-19 vaccine. For this clone: Its specificity is not known.

This table comes from immunoSEQ multiplex PCR, and its TCRdb copy is limited to in-frame clones, with some not included. This table holds 130,000 to 150,000 clones, roughly 87% found once. Study-wide points: CD4 TCRs linked to vaccination spanned spike, dominating at 160-218 and 743-854. Elevations in Spike-specific TCR breadth and depth followed administration of two AZD1222 doses. At study baseline, merely five or six AZD1222 recipients were seropositive.

The V gene lost 7 bases and the J gene lost 5 bases, with 17 bases spanning the gap. The germline V gene has CDR1 WSHSY and CDR2 SAAADI. This CDR3 comprises 15 residues. Sample: peripheral blood, taken 28 days after the second dose of the MenACWY control vaccine. V usage is TRBV10-2 and J usage is TRBJ1-4; tentatively, D is TRBD1 (5 bases). The clonotype was recovered from an adult who received the MenACWY meningococcal vaccine as a control. This CDR3 reads CASTRDGEENEKLFF. In DNA, the CDR3 is TGCGCCAGCACCCGGGACGGCGAGGAAAATGAAAAACTGTTTTTT.